This T cell receptor beta chain was sequenced for a study of blood T cell repertoires in COVID-19. The wider study: COVID-19 samples, acute and convalescent, were from the United States, Italy and Spain. PBMCs, B-cell-depleted T cells, or T cells were the source of the cDNA or gDNA that made up the material.

Original processing notes: Amplification from reference gene primers served as the basis for estimated nucleated cell counts. Generated by immunoSEQ multiplex PCR, the TCRdb table keeps only in-frame clones and is missing some. V and J calls and clone size come straight from that table; D and trimming were deduced from the DNA. The repertoire includes some 45,000 clones, approximately 89% of them detected once, and over 9.5% sits in the top ten. The CDR3 contains 15 residues. Germline CDR1 is MGHRA and CDR2 is YSYEKL. V was clipped by 0 bases and J by 5 bases, with 13 bases between them. The specimen was peripheral blood. The chain has TRBV4-1 and TRBJ2-5; D might be TRBD2 (5 bases). The receptor comes from a human donor with active COVID-19. The donor label of this sample is uncertain. The CDR3, as DNA: TGCGCCAGCAGCCAAGATCGGGATGACCGGGAGACCCAGTACTTC. Translation gives CASSQDRDDRETQYF.